Presented here are 18 T cell receptor beta chains from one specimen sequenced in a study of shared clonotypes between healthy human individuals. The assay was immunoSEQ multiplex PCR, and TCRdb's table has in-frame clones only and misses some. Of about 2 million clones in the sample, about 95% are singletons; the top ten hold more than 0.1%. The sequenced sample consisted of naive CD4+ T cells sorted from blood. Subset of the sample: CD45RA+ positively selected. The source of these receptors is a man between 18 and 29 years old in good health.

V usage is TRBV7-2 and J usage is TRBJ2-5, with D perhaps TRBD1 (6 bases). This CDR3 has 14 amino acids. V was shortened by 5 bases and J by 7 bases, with 17 bases between the two germline ends. The V gene's germline CDR1 is SGHTA and CDR2 FQGNSA. This CDR3 reads CASSRNPGAGTQYF. CDR3 bases: TGTGCCAGCAGCCGAAACCCAGGGGCCGGGACCCAGTACTTC.

This chain links TRBV30 with TRBJ1-1; D is perhaps TRBD1 (6 bases). Trimming took 2 bases from V and 4 from J, leaving 14 bases between them. The CDR3 has 14 amino acids. Germline values: CDR1 GTSNPN, CDR2 SVGIG (reference sequence). The CDR3 protein is CAWSIRGASTEAFF. CDR3 nucleotides: TGTGCCTGGAGTATCAGGGGCGCGAGCACTGAAGCTTTCTTT. The variable domain in full, with the rest retrieved from reference TRBV30 and TRBJ1-1, is SQTIHQWPATLVQPVGSPLSLECTVEGTSNPNLYWYRQAAGRGLQLLFYSVGIGQISSEVPQNLSASRPQDRQFILSSKKLLLSDSGFYLCAWSIRGASTEAFFGQGTRLTVV.

V usage is TRBV30 and J usage is TRBJ2-5; D not resolved. The CDR3 covers 12 residues. The V and J ends lost 4 bases and 6 bases respectively, with 12 bases between them. Germline V gives CDR1 GTSNPN, CDR2 SVGIG (reference sequence). CDR3 loop: CAWNENQQTQYF. CDR3 nucleotide sequence: TGTGCCTGGAATGAGAATCAACAGACCCAGTACTTC.

This rearrangement joins TRBV2 to TRBJ2-7, with 7 nucleotides matching TRBD1. Germline CDR1 SNHLY, CDR2 FYNNEI. V lost 8 bases, J lost 6 bases, and 13 bases stayed unmatched. This CDR3 spans 14 amino acids. The CDR3 coding sequence is TGTGCCAGCGGAAAGGGGGCGCTTGATTCCGAGCAGTACTTC. This translates into CASGKGALDSEQYF.

The chain couples TRBV18 to TRBJ1-1, with a tentative D call TRBD1 (5 bases). The length of the CDR3 is 13 residues. Trimming shortened V by 8 bases and J by 8 bases, and 18 bases separated the two germline ends. Germline values: CDR1 KGHSH, CDR2 LQKENI. Here the CDR3 reads CASSQARAQEAFF. The CDR3 DNA follows: TGTGCCAGCAGTCAAGCCAGGGCCCAAGAAGCTTTCTTT.

Comment on this clone: Other DNA sequences in this specimen translate into the identical CDR3. The V call is TRBV10-3, the J call TRBJ2-7; TRBD2 matches at 12 bases. The CDR3 covers 15 residues. Germline lookup yields CDR1 ENHRY and CDR2 SYGVKD. V lost 6 bases and J lost 0; bases outside the gene matches: 3. This CDR3 reads CAIRGLAGDSYEQYF. CDR3 sequence (DNA): TGTGCCATCAGGGGACTAGCGGGCGACTCCTACGAGCAGTACTTC.

The V call is TRBV6-5, the J call TRBJ2-3; 7 bases align to TRBD2. Germline V gene lookup returns CDR1 MNHEY and CDR2 SVGAGI. CDR3 length equals 14 residues. The trim removed 6 bases at V and 5 bases at J, leaving 8 bases unmatched. CDR3 in amino acids: CASRARLAGDTQYF. The CDR3 coding sequence is TGTGCCAGCAGAGCCCGACTAGCTGGAGATACGCAGTATTTT.

The chain recombines TRBV5-1 with TRBJ2-5; D possibly corresponds to TRBD1 (6 bases). V dropped 0 bases and J dropped 4 bases, with 10 bases sitting between them. The CDR3 has 14 residues. Germline V gene data show CDR1 as SGHRS and CDR2 as YFSETQ. The CDR3 is CASSLVQGGETQYF. CDR3 nucleotides: TGCGCCAGCAGCTTGGTACAGGGTGGAGAGACCCAGTACTTC.

The chain uses TRBV7-9 and TRBJ2-1; D might be TRBD2 (5 bases). Per germline, CDR1 SEHNR and CDR2 FQNEAQ (reference sequence). CDR3 length equals 17 residues. The V end was cut by 5 bases, the J end by 7 bases, with 24 bases between. The CDR3 is CASSKREGTPMLNEQFF. CDR3 DNA sequence: TGTGCCAGCAGCAAACGAGAGGGAACCCCTATGCTTAATGAGCAGTTCTTC.

Note on this clone: In the same sample, other DNA sequences code for this CDR3. The rearrangement joins TRBV5-1 to TRBJ1-1; D possibly corresponds to TRBD1 (5 bases). This CDR3 spans 14 amino acids. CDR1 SGHRS and CDR2 YFSETQ come from the germline V gene. The germline V and J ends were trimmed by 4 bases and 1 base, with 11 bases remaining between them. The CDR3 here is CASSPGTANTEAFF. Here the CDR3 DNA reads TGCGCCAGCAGCCCAGGGACGGCGAACACTGAAGCTTTCTTT.

The CDR3: CASSEVFGTEYGYTF. In DNA, the CDR3 is TGTGCCAGCAGTGAAGTTTTCGGGACAGAGTATGGCTACACCTTC. The chain couples TRBV6-1 to TRBJ1-2; 7 bases match TRBD1. The CDR3 spans 15 residues. Germline V gene lookup returns CDR1 MNHNS and CDR2 SASEGT. Trimming took 1 base from V and 5 from J; bases not matched to a gene: 7.

This clone was counted a single time. The V call is TRBV11-2, the J call TRBJ2-7, with D perhaps assigned TRBD1 or TRBD2 (6 bases each). Germline V gene lookup returns CDR1 SGHAT and CDR2 FQNNGV. The CDR3 is made up of 17 amino acids. V lost 0 bases and J lost 5, with 20 bases in between. The DNA of the CDR3 is TGTGCCAGCAGCTTAGATGGGGGGCGCCGAAGTAGGGACGAGCAGTACTTC. Protein sequence: CASSLDGGRRSRDEQYF.

The J gene is TRBJ1-1, the V gene TRBV6-6; tentative D call: TRBD1 (6 bases). The CDR3 runs 12 residues. From germline, CDR1 is MNHNY and CDR2 SVGAGI (reference sequence). V was trimmed by 4 bases and J by 9 bases, leaving 12 bases between them. In DNA, the CDR3 is TGTGCCAGCAGTTCAAACAGGGACCAAGCTTTCTTT. Amino acids: CASSSNRDQAFF.

This clone was recorded once. This CDR3 is also generated by other DNA sequences in the sample. This chain's CDR3 is CAWTQGGDSPLHF. CDR3 in DNA: TGTGCCTGGACTCAGGGAGGGGATTCACCCCTCCACTTT. The V call is TRBV30, the J call TRBJ1-6; D is perhaps TRBD1 (5 bases). Trimming stripped 4 bases from V and 8 bases from J, with 12 bases between. Germline V gene data show CDR1 as GTSNPN and CDR2 as SVGIG (reference sequence). The CDR3 has 13 amino acids.

The chain recombines TRBV5-6 with TRBJ2-3; possibly TRBD1 for D (8 bases). V gave up 4 bases and J gave up 8 bases, with 14 bases separating them. CDR3 size: 13 residues. Per the germline V gene, CDR1 is SGHDT and CDR2 is YYEEEE. The CDR3 coding sequence is TGTGCCAGCAGCCGTACAGGGGGGGTTACGCAGTATTTT. Residues: CASSRTGGVTQYF.

The V gene is TRBV5-1, the J gene TRBJ2-2; D unclear. Germline V gene data show CDR1 as SGHRS and CDR2 as YFSETQ. V was cut by 0 bases and J by 4 bases, with 10 bases left in between. The CDR3 is 15 amino acids. CDR3 in DNA: TGCGCCAGCAGCTTGGGACAATCGGGCACCGGGGAGCTGTTTTTT. Translation gives CASSLGQSGTGELFF.

This rearrangement joins TRBV5-6 to TRBJ1-5, with 7 positions matching TRBD1. This CDR3 has 15 residues. The germline gives CDR1 SGHDT, CDR2 YYEEEE. J gave up 4 bases and V 0 bases, and 4 bases lay outside the gene matches. DNA of the CDR3: TGTGCCAGCAGCTTGGCAGGGGGTCGAAATCAGCCCCAGCATTTT. Translating gives CASSLAGGRNQPQHF.

This chain uses TRBV19 with TRBJ2-5, with 7 bases fitting TRBD1. Germline assignment: CDR1 LNHDA and CDR2 SQIVND (reference sequence). The V and J ends lost 4 bases and 7 bases, in that order; junction bases with no gene match: 0. CDR3 length equals 11 residues. The CDR3 sequence is CASSRDRTQYF. The CDR3 nucleotides are TGTGCCAGTAGTAGGGACAGGACCCAGTACTTC.